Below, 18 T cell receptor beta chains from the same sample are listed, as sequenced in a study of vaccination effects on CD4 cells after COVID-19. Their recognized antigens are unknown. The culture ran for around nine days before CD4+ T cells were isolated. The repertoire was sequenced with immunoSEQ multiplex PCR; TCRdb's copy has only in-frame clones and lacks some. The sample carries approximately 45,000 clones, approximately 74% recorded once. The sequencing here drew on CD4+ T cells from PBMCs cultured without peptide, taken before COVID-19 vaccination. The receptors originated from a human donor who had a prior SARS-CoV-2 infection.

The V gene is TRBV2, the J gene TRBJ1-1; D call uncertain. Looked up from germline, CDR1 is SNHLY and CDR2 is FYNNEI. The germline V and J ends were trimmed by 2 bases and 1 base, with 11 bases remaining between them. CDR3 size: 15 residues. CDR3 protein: CASSERRWGNTEAFF. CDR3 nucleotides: TGTGCCAGCAGTGAACGGCGGTGGGGGAACACTGAAGCTTTCTTT. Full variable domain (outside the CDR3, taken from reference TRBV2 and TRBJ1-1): EPEVTQTPSHQVTQMGQEVILRCVPISNHLYFYWYRQILGQKVEFLVSFYNNEISEKSEIFDDQFSVERPDGSNFTLKIRSTKLEDSAMYFCASSERRWGNTEAFFGQGTRLTVV.

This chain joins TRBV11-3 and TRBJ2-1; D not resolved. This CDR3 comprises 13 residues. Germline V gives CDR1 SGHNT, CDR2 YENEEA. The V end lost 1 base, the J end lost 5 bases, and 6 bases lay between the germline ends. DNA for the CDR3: TGTGCCAGCAGCTTAGGAGAAAACAATGAGCAGTTCTTC. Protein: CASSLGENNEQFF. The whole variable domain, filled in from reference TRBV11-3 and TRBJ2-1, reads EAGVVQSPRYKIIEKKQPVAFWCNPISGHNTLYWYLQNLGQGPELLIRYENEEAVDDSQLPKDRFSAERLKGVDSTLKIQPAELGDSAVYLCASSLGENNEQFFGPGTRLTVL.

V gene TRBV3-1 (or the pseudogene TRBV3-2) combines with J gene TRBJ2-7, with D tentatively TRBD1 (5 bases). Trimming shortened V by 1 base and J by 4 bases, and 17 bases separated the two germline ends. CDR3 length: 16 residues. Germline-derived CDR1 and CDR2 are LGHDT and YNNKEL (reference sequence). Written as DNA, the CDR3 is TGTGCCAGCAGCCAAGTTGCATGGGGCAGTATGTACGAGCAGTACTTC. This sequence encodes CASSQVAWGSMYEQYF.

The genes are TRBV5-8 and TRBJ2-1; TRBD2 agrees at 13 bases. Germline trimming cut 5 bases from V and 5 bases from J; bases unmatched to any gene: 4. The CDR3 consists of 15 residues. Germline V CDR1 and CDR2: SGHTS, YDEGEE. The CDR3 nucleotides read TGTGCCAGCAGTGTAGGACTAGCGGGGGACAATGAGCAGTTCTTC. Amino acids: CASSVGLAGDNEQFF.

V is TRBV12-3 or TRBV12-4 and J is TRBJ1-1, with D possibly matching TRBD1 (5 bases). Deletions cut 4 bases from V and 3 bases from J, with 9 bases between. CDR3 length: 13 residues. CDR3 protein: CASSSRGDTEAFF. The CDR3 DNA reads TGTGCCAGCAGTTCTAGGGGTGACACTGAAGCTTTCTTT.

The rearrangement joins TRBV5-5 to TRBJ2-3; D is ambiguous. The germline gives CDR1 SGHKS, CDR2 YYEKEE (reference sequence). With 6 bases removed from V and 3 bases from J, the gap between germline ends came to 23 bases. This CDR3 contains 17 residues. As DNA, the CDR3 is TGTGCCAGCAACCCCCAGCTTGGGCGGACGGCTACAGATACGCAGTATTTT. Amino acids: CASNPQLGRTATDTQYF.

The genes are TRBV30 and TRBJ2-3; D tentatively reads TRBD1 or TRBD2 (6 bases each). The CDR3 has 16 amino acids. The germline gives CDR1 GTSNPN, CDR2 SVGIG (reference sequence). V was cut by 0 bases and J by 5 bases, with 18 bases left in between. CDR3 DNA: TGTGCCTGGAGTGTTCGGGGGCTGGGTTCGCAAGATACGCAGTATTTT. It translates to CAWSVRGLGSQDTQYF.

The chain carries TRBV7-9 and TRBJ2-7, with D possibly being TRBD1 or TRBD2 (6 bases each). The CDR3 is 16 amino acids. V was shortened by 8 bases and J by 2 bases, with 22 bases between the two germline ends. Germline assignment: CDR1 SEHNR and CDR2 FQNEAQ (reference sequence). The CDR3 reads CASSRLRGPQAYEQYF. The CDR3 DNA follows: TGTGCCAGCTCCCGACTCCGGGGGCCACAAGCCTACGAGCAGTACTTC.

CDR3 in amino acids: CASSTGRRDYEQYF. The CDR3, as DNA: TGTGCCAGCAGCACAGGTCGGCGGGATTACGAGCAGTACTTC. This rearrangement joins TRBV21-1 to TRBJ2-7; TRBD2, as called in the table, went unchecked against the DNA. TRBV21-1 is termed a pseudogene. The CDR3 is made up of 14 amino acids.

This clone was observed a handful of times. CDR3 region: CASSGDRAGNQPQHF. CDR3 bases: TGTGCCAGCAGTGGGGACAGGGCCGGGAATCAGCCCCAGCATTTT. The rearrangement joins TRBV2 to TRBJ1-5; the match to TRBD1 covers 9 bases. CDR1 is SNHLY and CDR2 is FYNNEI in the germline V gene. CDR3 size: 15 residues. V gave up 4 bases and J gave up 4 bases; unmatched junction bases: 5.

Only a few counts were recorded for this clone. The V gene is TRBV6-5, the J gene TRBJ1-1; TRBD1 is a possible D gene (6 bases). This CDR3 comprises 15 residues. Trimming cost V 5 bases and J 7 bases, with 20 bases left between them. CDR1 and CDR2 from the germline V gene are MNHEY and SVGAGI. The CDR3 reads CASSPAGQGILEAFF. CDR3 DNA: TGTGCCAGCAGTCCAGCAGGCCAGGGGATCCTTGAAGCTTTCTTT.

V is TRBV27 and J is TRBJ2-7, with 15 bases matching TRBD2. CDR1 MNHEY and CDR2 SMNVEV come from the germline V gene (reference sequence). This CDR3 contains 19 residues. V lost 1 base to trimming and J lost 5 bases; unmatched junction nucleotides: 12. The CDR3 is CASSLYGPGLAGGVDEQYF. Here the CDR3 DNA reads TGTGCCAGCAGTTTATACGGACCGGGACTAGCGGGAGGAGTCGACGAGCAGTACTTC.

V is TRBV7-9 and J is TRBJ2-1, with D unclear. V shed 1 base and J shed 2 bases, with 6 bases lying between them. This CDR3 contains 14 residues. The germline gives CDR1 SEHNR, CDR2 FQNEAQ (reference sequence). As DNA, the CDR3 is TGTGCCAGCAGCTTAGAACCGGCCTACAATGAGCAGTTCTTC. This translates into CASSLEPAYNEQFF. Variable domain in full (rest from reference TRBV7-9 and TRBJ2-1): DTGVSQNPRHKITKRGQNVTFRCDPISEHNRLYWYRQTLGQGPEFLTYFQNEAQLEKSRLLSDRFSAERPKGSFSTLEIQRTEQGDSAMYLCASSLEPAYNEQFFGPGTRLTVL.

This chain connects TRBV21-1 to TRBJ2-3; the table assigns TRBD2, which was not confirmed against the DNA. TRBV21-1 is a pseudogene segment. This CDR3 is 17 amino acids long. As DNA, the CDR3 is TGTGCCAGCAGTGAGATGGCTAGGGACTACACCACAGATACGCAGTATTTT. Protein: CASSEMARDYTTDTQYF.

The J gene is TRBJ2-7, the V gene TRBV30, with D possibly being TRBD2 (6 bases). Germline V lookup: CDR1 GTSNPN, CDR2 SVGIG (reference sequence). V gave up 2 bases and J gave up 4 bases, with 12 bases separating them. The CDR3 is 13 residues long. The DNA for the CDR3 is TGTGCCTGGAGTTTTGGACTACCGTACGAGCAGTACTTC. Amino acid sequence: CAWSFGLPYEQYF.

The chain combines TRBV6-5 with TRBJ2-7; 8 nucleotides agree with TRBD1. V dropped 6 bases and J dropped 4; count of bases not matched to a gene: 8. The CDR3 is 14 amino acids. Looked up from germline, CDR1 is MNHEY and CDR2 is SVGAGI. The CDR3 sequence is CASSATGQGYEQYF. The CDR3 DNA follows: TGTGCCAGCAGCGCTACCGGACAGGGATACGAGCAGTACTTC.

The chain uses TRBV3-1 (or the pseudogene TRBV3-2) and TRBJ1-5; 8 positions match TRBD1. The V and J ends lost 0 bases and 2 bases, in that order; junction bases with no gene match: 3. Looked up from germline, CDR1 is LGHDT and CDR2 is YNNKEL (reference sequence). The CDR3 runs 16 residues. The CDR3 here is CASSQDDRGGNQPQHF. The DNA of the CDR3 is TGTGCCAGCAGCCAAGATGACAGGGGAGGCAATCAGCCCCAGCATTTT.

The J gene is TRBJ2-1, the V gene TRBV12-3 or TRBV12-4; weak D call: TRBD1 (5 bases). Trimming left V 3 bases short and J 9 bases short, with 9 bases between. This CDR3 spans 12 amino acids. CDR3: CASSFQGGEQFF. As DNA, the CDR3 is TGTGCCAGCAGTTTCCAGGGTGGTGAGCAGTTCTTC.